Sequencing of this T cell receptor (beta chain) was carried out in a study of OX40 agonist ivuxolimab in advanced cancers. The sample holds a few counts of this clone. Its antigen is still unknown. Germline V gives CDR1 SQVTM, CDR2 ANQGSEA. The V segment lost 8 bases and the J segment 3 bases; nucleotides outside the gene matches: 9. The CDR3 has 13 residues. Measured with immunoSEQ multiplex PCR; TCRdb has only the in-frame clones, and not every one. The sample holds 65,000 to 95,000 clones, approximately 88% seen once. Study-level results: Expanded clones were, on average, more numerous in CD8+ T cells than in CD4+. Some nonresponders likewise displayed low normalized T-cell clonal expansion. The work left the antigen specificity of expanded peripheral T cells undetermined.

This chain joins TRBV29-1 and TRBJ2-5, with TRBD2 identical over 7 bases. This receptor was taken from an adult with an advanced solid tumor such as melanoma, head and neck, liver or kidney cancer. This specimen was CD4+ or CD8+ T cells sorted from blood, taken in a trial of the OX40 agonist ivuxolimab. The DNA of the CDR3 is TGCAGCCATGGCAGGGCGGGGGAAGAGACCCAGTACTTC. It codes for CSHGRAGEETQYF.